This is a list of T cell receptor beta chains from one sample in a study of cytomegalovirus exposure and HLA in healthy donors. Libraries were prepared by immunoSEQ multiplex PCR; TCRdb keeps only in-frame clonotypes and omits some of them. The sample shows about 140,000 clones, over 70% of them seen only once. Specimen: PBMCs. All receptors derive from a middle-aged man in good health and CMV-seropositive. The CDR3 runs from the conserved cysteine through the conserved F or W. Each record gives: V gene, clone size, CDR3 length, D gene, J gene, CDR3 protein, CDR3 DNA. The D gene is left open where the match is weak. Part of the rows lack a size; the others show once, few, many or a class for expanded clones.

>TRBV6-1|-|12|TRBD1|TRBJ1-4
CAIEGQGAKLFF
TGTGCCATCGAGGGACAGGGTGCAAAACTGTTTTTT
>TRBV5-1|-|15|-|TRBJ1-5
CASSLDMASNQPQHF
TGCGCCAGCAGCTTGGATATGGCTAGCAATCAGCCCCAGCATTTT
>TRBV5-1|-|15|-|TRBJ2-1
CASSFGARSYNEQFF
TGCGCCAGCAGCTTCGGAGCAAGGTCCTACAATGAGCAGTTCTTC
>TRBV6-5|-|15|TRBD1|TRBJ2-5
CASSPPGQGAGTQYF
TGTGCCAGCAGCCCCCCCGGACAGGGGGCAGGGACCCAGTACTTC
>TRBV4-3|-|16|-|TRBJ1-1
CASSQGGFQGNTEAFF
TGCGCCAGCAGCCAAGGGGGTTTTCAGGGTAACACTGAAGCTTTCTTT
>TRBV5-4|-|17|-|TRBJ1-1
CASRRQQGLIMNTEAFF
TGTGCCAGTCGCAGGCAGCAGGGGCTAATTATGAACACTGAAGCTTTCTTT
>TRBV19|-|14|-|TRBJ2-5
CASSIVAGGETQYF
TGTGCCAGTAGTATAGTTGCCGGGGGAGAGACCCAGTACTTC
>TRBV10-2|-|15|-|TRBJ1-1
CASSDWGLGVTEAFF
TGCGCCAGCAGTGATTGGGGGCTTGGGGTCACTGAAGCTTTCTTT
>TRBV7-6|-|17|TRBD2|TRBJ2-2
CASSLATGGGNTGELFF
TGTGCCAGCAGCTTAGCAACGGGGGGGGGAAACACCGGGGAGCTGTTTTTT
>TRBV19|-|14|-|TRBJ1-2
CASSMGRVDYGYTF
TGTGCCAGTAGTATGGGCAGGGTCGACTATGGCTACACCTTC
>TRBV7-9|-|16|TRBD2|TRBJ2-5
CASSLRRGGDQETQYF
TGTGCCAGCAGCCTCAGACGGGGGGGAGACCAAGAGACCCAGTACTTC
>TRBV5-6|few|16|TRBD1|TRBJ1-5
CASSFQGAGGSQPQHF
TGTGCCAGCAGCTTCCAGGGGGCCGGAGGGTCACAGCCCCAGCATTTT
>TRBV9|-|16|-|TRBJ2-1
CASSPTETSSYNEQFF
TGTGCCAGCAGCCCTACGGAGACGAGCTCCTACAATGAGCAGTTCTTC
>TRBV7-9|-|15|-|TRBJ2-2
CASSLRGPNTGELFF
TGTGCCAGCAGCTTGCGGGGCCCGAACACCGGGGAGCTGTTTTTT
>TRBV6-8|few|15|TRBD1|TRBJ1-2
CASSYLGQGAGGYTF
TGTGCCAGCAGTTACTTAGGACAGGGGGCAGGTGGCTACACCTTC
>TRBV4-1|-|13|-|TRBJ1-1
CASSQEQNTEAFF
TGCGCCAGCAGCCAAGAACAGAACACTGAAGCTTTCTTT
>TRBV4-2|-|17|TRBD2|TRBJ2-1
CASSPLERGGGNNEQFF
TGTGCCAGCAGCCCACTAGAGCGGGGGGGCGGCAACAATGAGCAGTTCTTC
>TRBV29-1|once|14|TRBD1|TRBJ1-1
CSVGRDRWNTEAFF
TGCAGCGTTGGACGGGACAGGTGGAACACTGAAGCTTTCTTT
>TRBV18|once|15|TRBD1|TRBJ1-2
CASSRTGPPLNGYTF
TGTGCCAGCTCGCGGACAGGGCCTCCTCTGAATGGCTACACCTTC
>TRBV5-1|-|15|TRBD2|TRBJ2-1
CASSTGGSGSNEQFF
TGCGCCAGCAGCACCGGCGGGAGCGGGTCCAATGAGCAGTTCTTC
>TRBV7-5|-|19|-|TRBJ2-2
CARSLGLDRAGVYTGELFF
TGTGCCAGAAGCTTAGGGTTGGACAGAGCGGGGGTATACACCGGGGAGCTGTTTTTT
>TRBV19|-|14|TRBD1|TRBJ2-3
CASSQTGDADTQYF
TGTGCCAGTAGTCAGACAGGGGATGCGGATACGCAGTATTTT
>TRBV15|-|15|TRBD1|TRBJ1-2
CATSLGGQGAGGYTF
TGTGCCACCAGCCTAGGGGGGCAGGGGGCGGGAGGCTACACCTTC
>TRBV9|-|16|TRBD2|TRBJ2-7
CASSEGLAGIGSEQYF
TGTGCCAGCAGCGAGGGACTAGCGGGAATTGGAAGCGAGCAGTACTTC
>TRBV7-2|-|15|TRBD1|TRBJ2-5
CASSPGTGESETQYF
TGTGCCAGCAGCCCGGGGACAGGGGAGAGTGAGACCCAGTACTTC
>TRBV6-6|few|15|-|TRBJ1-3
CASTLSTGFGNTIYF
TGTGCCAGCACTCTAAGTACAGGGTTCGGAAACACCATATATTTT
>TRBV19|-|14|TRBD1|TRBJ2-5
CASSGQGVQETQYF
TGTGCCAGTTCGGGACAGGGGGTCCAAGAGACCCAGTACTTC
>TRBV6-5|-|15|TRBD2|TRBJ2-5
CASSPNGLAHETQYF
TGTGCCAGCAGTCCGAATGGACTAGCCCACGAGACCCAGTACTTC
>TRBV9|-|15|-|TRBJ1-1
CASSVDTRGRSEAFF
TGTGCCAGCAGCGTAGACACCAGAGGTCGTTCTGAAGCTTTCTTT
>TRBV27|once|16|-|TRBJ2-3
CASRPQGAASTDTQYF
TGTGCCAGCAGGCCCCAAGGGGCAGCCAGCACAGATACGCAGTATTTT
>TRBV10-2|-|15|TRBD1|TRBJ1-5
CASSEQGAGNQPQHF
TGCGCCAGCTCCGAACAGGGGGCCGGCAATCAGCCCCAGCATTTT
>TRBV5-5|-|16|TRBD1|TRBJ2-2
CASSLVPGTGRGELFF
TGTGCCAGCAGCTTGGTCCCCGGGACAGGGCGTGGGGAGCTGTTTTTT
>TRBV29-1|-|14|TRBD1|TRBJ1-1
CSVERQGRNTEAFF
TGCAGCGTTGAAAGACAGGGGCGGAACACTGAAGCTTTCTTT
>TRBV9|-|15|-|TRBJ1-1
CASSAQGHRDTEAFF
TGTGCCAGCAGCGCTCAGGGGCACCGGGACACTGAAGCTTTCTTT
>TRBV28|-|12|-|TRBJ1-2
CASSSGIKGYTF
TGTGCCAGCAGTTCGGGGATTAAAGGCTACACCTTC
>TRBV30|-|12|TRBD1|TRBJ1-2
CAYGQVNYGYTF
TGTGCCTATGGACAGGTTAACTATGGCTACACCTTC
>TRBV6-5|-|12|TRBD1|TRBJ2-7
CASSYPGQRAYF
TGTGCCAGCAGTTACCCGGGACAGCGCGCGTACTTC
>TRBV27|-|15|-|TRBJ1-2
CASSLKFAGSYGYTF
TGTGCCAGCAGTTTAAAGTTCGCAGGAAGCTATGGCTACACCTTC
>TRBV5-1|-|15|TRBD1|TRBJ1-3
CASSWTGGSGNTIYF
TGCGCCAGCAGCTGGACAGGCGGTTCTGGAAACACCATATATTTT
>TRBV10-3|-|12|-|TRBJ1-4
CAIRQGNEKLFF
TGTGCCATCAGACAGGGAAATGAAAAACTGTTTTTT
>TRBV15|few|12|-|TRBJ2-5
CAASRGQETQYF
TGTGCCGCCTCACGGGGCCAAGAGACCCAGTACTTC
>TRBV14|once|18|TRBD1|TRBJ1-5
CASSQDRLTGGAHQPQHF
TGTGCCAGCAGCCAAGATCGCTTAACAGGGGGCGCCCATCAGCCCCAGCATTTT
>TRBV5-1|-|14|-|TRBJ1-6
CASSLGLENSPLHF
TGCGCCAGCAGCTTGGGACTCGAAAATTCACCCCTCCACTTT
>TRBV6-5|-|14|-|TRBJ1-5
CASSLGASNQPQHF
TGTGCCAGCAGCTTGGGGGCCAGCAATCAGCCCCAGCATTTT
>TRBV7-2|once|16|TRBD1|TRBJ2-7
CASSLVGTESSYEQYF
TGTGCCAGCAGCTTAGTTGGGACAGAGAGCTCCTACGAGCAGTACTTC
>TRBV19|-|14|-|TRBJ2-1
CASKAGLTYNEQFF
TGTGCCAGTAAGGCAGGGCTCACTTACAATGAGCAGTTCTTC
>TRBV2|-|15|-|TRBJ2-7
CASSDLAPSSYEQYF
TGTGCCAGCAGTGATCTGGCCCCGTCGTCCTACGAGCAGTACTTC
>TRBV20-1|-|11|-|TRBJ2-1
CSATGYNEQFF
TGCAGTGCTACCGGGTACAATGAGCAGTTCTTC
>TRBV28|-|18|TRBD2|TRBJ2-3
CASSSRPEAGEMSDTQYF
TGTGCCAGCAGTTCTCGACCTGAAGCGGGAGAGATGTCAGATACGCAGTATTTT
>TRBV11-2|-|14|-|TRBJ2-1
CASSLFGAGAEQFF
TGTGCCAGCAGCTTATTTGGGGCAGGAGCAGAGCAGTTCTTC
>TRBV12-5|once|12|-|TRBJ2-3
CASGASTDTQYF
TGTGCTAGTGGGGCAAGCACAGATACGCAGTATTTT
>TRBV9|once|16|-|TRBJ2-3
CASSVVDGSLTDTQYF
TGTGCCAGCAGCGTAGTAGACGGGAGTCTCACAGATACGCAGTATTTT
>TRBV2|few|15|TRBD1|TRBJ1-5
CASSEGVGGTQPQHF
TGTGCCAGCAGTGAAGGGGTAGGGGGCACTCAGCCCCAGCATTTT
>TRBV27|-|13|-|TRBJ2-1
CASSRKPYNEQFF
TGTGCCAGCAGCAGGAAGCCTTACAATGAGCAGTTCTTC